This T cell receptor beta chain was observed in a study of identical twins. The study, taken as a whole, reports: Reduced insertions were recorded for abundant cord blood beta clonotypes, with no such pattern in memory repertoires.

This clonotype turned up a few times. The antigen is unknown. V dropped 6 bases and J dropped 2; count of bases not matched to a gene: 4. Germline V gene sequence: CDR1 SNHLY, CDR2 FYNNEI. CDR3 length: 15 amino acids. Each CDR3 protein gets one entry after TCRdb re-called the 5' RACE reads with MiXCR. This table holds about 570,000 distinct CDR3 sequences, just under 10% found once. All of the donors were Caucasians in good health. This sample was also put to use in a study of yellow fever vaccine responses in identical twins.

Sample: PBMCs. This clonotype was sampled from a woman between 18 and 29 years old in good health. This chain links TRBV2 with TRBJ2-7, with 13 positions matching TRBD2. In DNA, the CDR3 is TGTGCCAGCAGGGCGGGACTAGCGGGACCCTACGAGCAGTACTTC. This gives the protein CASRAGLAGPYEQYF.